This T cell receptor beta chain came from a study of T cell changes during pregnancy in multiple sclerosis (dated by TCRdb to the late 2010s). For the wider study: Changes in the T cell repertoire over the course of pregnancy were examined in this study in women with multiple sclerosis.

In the case of this clone: Its cognate antigen has yet to be identified. No much larger clone exists at a distance of one base, and base qualities are not known.

The protocol used for the library was the immunoSEQ multiplex PCR assay. This is the immuneACCESS table as TCRdb keeps it, with only in-frame sequences that have V and J called. A part of the clones is gone; compared with another copy, unresolved V genes explain less than half, and the rest is unexplained. The sample table lists 65,000 to 90,000 clones, 90% to 95% of them with a count of one. 2.5% to 3% of the sample comes from the top ten. According to the germline V gene (reference sequence), CDR1 reads GTSNPN and CDR2 reads SVGIG. V was cut back by 3 bases and J by 1 base, leaving a gap of 13 bases between them. The CDR3 covers 15 residues, taking in both the cysteine and the phenylalanine. The retained sequence is limited to the CDR3, 45 bases, with the frame set at the first base.

This receptor chain uses TRBV30 and TRBJ1-5, and perhaps TRBD1 as D gene, on 5 matching bases. The specimen was peripheral blood, collected in the first trimester of pregnancy. The sequence was obtained from a female donor with multiple sclerosis, enrolled in a pregnancy study. The CDR3 region: CAWRQGLGSNQPQHF. In nucleotides, the sequence is TGTGCCTGGAGGCAGGGCCTCGGGAGCAATCAGCCCCAGCATTTT.